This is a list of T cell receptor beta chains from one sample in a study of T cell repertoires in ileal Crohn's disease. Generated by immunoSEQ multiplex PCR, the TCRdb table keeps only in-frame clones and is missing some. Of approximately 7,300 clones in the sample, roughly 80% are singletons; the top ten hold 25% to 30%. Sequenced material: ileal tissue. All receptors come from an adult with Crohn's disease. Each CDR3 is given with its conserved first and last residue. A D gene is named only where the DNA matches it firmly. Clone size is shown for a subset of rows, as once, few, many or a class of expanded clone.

cdr3_nt: TGTGCCAGCACTCAAAAGTGGGACAGAACTCAAGAGACCCAGTACTTC
cdr3_aa: CASTQKWDRTQETQYF
clone_size: .
d_call: TRBD1
j_call: TRBJ2-5
v_call: TRBV6-6

cdr3_nt: TGCGCCAGCAGCCAGAGGAAGGGGGCGAACACTGAAGCTTTCTTT
cdr3_aa: CASSQRKGANTEAFF
clone_size: few
d_call: TRBD1
j_call: TRBJ1-1
v_call: TRBV4-1

cdr3_nt: TGCGCCAGCAGCTTGTTGTGGGGGGTGGATAATTCACCCCTCCACTTT
cdr3_aa: CASSLLWGVDNSPLHF
clone_size: .
d_call: .
j_call: TRBJ1-6
v_call: TRBV5-1

cdr3_nt: TGTGCCACCAGCACCCGACCCTTGAACACTGAAGCTTTCTTT
cdr3_aa: CATSTRPLNTEAFF
clone_size: few
d_call: .
j_call: TRBJ1-1
v_call: TRBV15

cdr3_nt: TGTGCCAGCTCATCACAGGGGAGGACAGATACGCAGTATTTT
cdr3_aa: CASSSQGRTDTQYF
clone_size: few
d_call: .
j_call: TRBJ2-3
v_call: TRBV18

cdr3_nt: TGTGCCAGCAGTTACTCGAGTCGGGACACCGGGGAGCTGTTTTTT
cdr3_aa: CASSYSSRDTGELFF
clone_size: few
d_call: .
j_call: TRBJ2-2
v_call: TRBV6-5

cdr3_nt: TGTGCCAGCAAGGATTACAATCAGCCCCAGCATTTT
cdr3_aa: CASKDYNQPQHF
clone_size: .
d_call: .
j_call: TRBJ1-5
v_call: TRBV6-1

cdr3_nt: TGTGCCACCAGAGGACTAGCGGGAGGGGGAGAGACCCAGTACTTC
cdr3_aa: CATRGLAGGGETQYF
clone_size: .
d_call: TRBD2
j_call: TRBJ2-5
v_call: TRBV6-1

cdr3_nt: TGCAGTGTCCAGGGACCCTACGAGCAGTACTTC
cdr3_aa: CSVQGPYEQYF
clone_size: .
d_call: .
j_call: TRBJ2-7
v_call: TRBV20-1

cdr3_nt: TGTGCCAGCAGCTTCGAGCACTATGGCTACACCTTC
cdr3_aa: CASSFEHYGYTF
clone_size: .
d_call: .
j_call: TRBJ1-2
v_call: TRBV7-8

cdr3_nt: TGCGCCAGCAGCTCGGGGACTAGCGACTACAATGAGCAGTTCTTC
cdr3_aa: CASSSGTSDYNEQFF
clone_size: .
d_call: TRBD2
j_call: TRBJ2-1
v_call: TRBV5-1

cdr3_nt: TGCGCCAGCAGCCAAGGCCCGAGGGAGATAACGGCCCAGCATTTT
cdr3_aa: CASSQGPREITAQHF
clone_size: few
d_call: .
j_call: TRBJ1-5
v_call: TRBV4-1

cdr3_nt: TGTGCCAGCAGGGATCGGGGGCCAGATACGCAGTATTTT
cdr3_aa: CASRDRGPDTQYF
clone_size: few
d_call: .
j_call: TRBJ2-3
v_call: TRBV6-6

cdr3_nt: TGTGCCAGCAGTTCAAAGGGACACTTCAATCAGCCCCAGCATTTT
cdr3_aa: CASSSKGHFNQPQHF
clone_size: .
d_call: .
j_call: TRBJ1-5
v_call: TRBV27

cdr3_nt: TGTGCCAGCAGCATGGGACTAGCGGTAGACAATGAGCAGTTCTTC
cdr3_aa: CASSMGLAVDNEQFF
clone_size: .
d_call: TRBD2
j_call: TRBJ2-1
v_call: TRBV27

cdr3_nt: TGTGCCAGCAGCGTACAAACAGGGATCCAAGAGACCCAGTACTTC
cdr3_aa: CASSVQTGIQETQYF
clone_size: .
d_call: .
j_call: TRBJ2-5
v_call: TRBV9

cdr3_nt: TGTGCCAGCAGGGGGACAGGAATCGAGCAGTACTTC
cdr3_aa: CASRGTGIEQYF
clone_size: .
d_call: TRBD1
j_call: TRBJ2-7
v_call: TRBV28

cdr3_nt: TGTGCCAGCAGTGAGACAGGAGTAAATCAGCCCCAGCATTTT
cdr3_aa: CASSETGVNQPQHF
clone_size: once
d_call: .
j_call: TRBJ1-5
v_call: TRBV6-1

cdr3_nt: TGTGCCAGCAGTTCAGTGGAGACCCAGTACTTC
cdr3_aa: CASSSVETQYF
clone_size: .
d_call: .
j_call: TRBJ2-5
v_call: TRBV11-2

cdr3_nt: TGTGCCAGCAGCTTGTACAGCACAGATACGCAGTATTTT
cdr3_aa: CASSLYSTDTQYF
clone_size: .
d_call: .
j_call: TRBJ2-3
v_call: TRBV5-6

cdr3_nt: TGTGCCAGTAGTACGGGCGGATTGCTGTCTAACTATGGCTACACCTTC
cdr3_aa: CASSTGGLLSNYGYTF
clone_size: .
d_call: .
j_call: TRBJ1-2
v_call: TRBV19

cdr3_nt: TGTGCCAGCAGCCGGCGGGAGACAACGAGCTCCTACGAGCAGTACTTC
cdr3_aa: CASSRRETTSSYEQYF
clone_size: .
d_call: TRBD2
j_call: TRBJ2-7
v_call: TRBV5-6

cdr3_nt: TGTGCCAGCAGCTGGGACAACATGAACACTGAAGCTTTCTTT
cdr3_aa: CASSWDNMNTEAFF
clone_size: .
d_call: .
j_call: TRBJ1-1
v_call: TRBV7-9

cdr3_nt: TGCGCCAGCAGCCAAAGATACGGGAGCAATCAGCCCCAGCATTTT
cdr3_aa: CASSQRYGSNQPQHF
clone_size: .
d_call: .
j_call: TRBJ1-5
v_call: TRBV4-1

cdr3_nt: TGTGCCAGCAGCGTAGATCAGGCCACACGGGAGCAGTACTTC
cdr3_aa: CASSVDQATREQYF
clone_size: few
d_call: .
j_call: TRBJ2-7
v_call: TRBV9

cdr3_nt: TGTGCCAGCAGCGCCAGCGGGGATGAGCAGTTCTTC
cdr3_aa: CASSASGDEQFF
clone_size: .
d_call: TRBD2
j_call: TRBJ2-1
v_call: TRBV7-9

cdr3_nt: TGCGCCAGCAGCTTGGCCCCAGGGGGAACAGATACGCAGTATTTT
cdr3_aa: CASSLAPGGTDTQYF
clone_size: .
d_call: TRBD1
j_call: TRBJ2-3
v_call: TRBV5-1

cdr3_nt: TGTGCCAGCAGCTCCAGGGGAGGCACCGGGGAGCTGTTTTTT
cdr3_aa: CASSSRGGTGELFF
clone_size: .
d_call: .
j_call: TRBJ2-2
v_call: TRBV11-3

cdr3_nt: TGCGCCAGCAGTTCAACCGGGACGAAGAACACCGGGGAGCTGTTTTTT
cdr3_aa: CASSSTGTKNTGELFF
clone_size: few
d_call: .
j_call: TRBJ2-2
v_call: TRBV10-1

cdr3_nt: TGTGCCACCAAAATCGGGGGGTCGAACACCGGGGAGCTGTTTTTT
cdr3_aa: CATKIGGSNTGELFF
clone_size: few
d_call: TRBD2
j_call: TRBJ2-2
v_call: TRBV2

cdr3_nt: TGTGCCAGCAGCTTATACGGGGGGGACCAAGAGACCCAGTACTTC
cdr3_aa: CASSLYGGDQETQYF
clone_size: .
d_call: TRBD2
j_call: TRBJ2-5
v_call: TRBV7-3

cdr3_nt: TGCGCCAGCAGCTATTATGAACAGGAGGCCGAGCAGTACTTC
cdr3_aa: CASSYYEQEAEQYF
clone_size: .
d_call: .
j_call: TRBJ2-7
v_call: TRBV5-1

cdr3_nt: TGTGCCAGCAGCTTAGGAGTTATGAGGGAACGACAGAATACGCAGTATTTT
cdr3_aa: CASSLGVMRERQNTQYF
clone_size: .
d_call: .
j_call: TRBJ2-3
v_call: TRBV11-3

cdr3_nt: TGTGCCACCAGCCGGGGACAGGGGGCTAGTTCACCCCTCCACTTT
cdr3_aa: CATSRGQGASSPLHF
clone_size: .
d_call: TRBD1
j_call: TRBJ1-6
v_call: TRBV15

cdr3_nt: TGTGCCAGCAGCTTAGGTATGGGGCCGCCAAGCGAGCAGTACTTC
cdr3_aa: CASSLGMGPPSEQYF
clone_size: .
d_call: .
j_call: TRBJ2-7
v_call: TRBV7-8

cdr3_nt: TGTGCCACCCTAGAGGACACCGGGGAGCTGTTTTTT
cdr3_aa: CATLEDTGELFF
clone_size: few
d_call: .
j_call: TRBJ2-2
v_call: TRBV19

cdr3_nt: TGTGCCTGGAAGCAATATGGGGGAGGGGGAAACACCATATATTTT
cdr3_aa: CAWKQYGGGGNTIYF
clone_size: .
d_call: .
j_call: TRBJ1-3
v_call: TRBV30

cdr3_nt: TGTGCCAGCAGCCCGAAGGACTGGGGCACCTACAATGAGCAGTTCTTC
cdr3_aa: CASSPKDWGTYNEQFF
clone_size: .
d_call: .
j_call: TRBJ2-1
v_call: TRBV11-1

cdr3_nt: TGTGCCAGCAGTGATCGGCATAACTATGGCTACACCTTC
cdr3_aa: CASSDRHNYGYTF
clone_size: .
d_call: .
j_call: TRBJ1-2
v_call: TRBV28

cdr3_nt: TGTGCCAGCGGATCTTCGGTGGGCAATCAGCCCCAGCATTTT
cdr3_aa: CASGSSVGNQPQHF
clone_size: once
d_call: .
j_call: TRBJ1-5
v_call: TRBV9

cdr3_nt: TGTGCCAGCAGCAACCAAGAATCCGGTGAAGCTTTCTTT
cdr3_aa: CASSNQESGEAFF
clone_size: .
d_call: .
j_call: TRBJ1-1
v_call: TRBV21-1

cdr3_nt: TGTGCCAGCTCAATCTCGGCAGCAGTTGACACTGAAGCTTTCTTT
cdr3_aa: CASSISAAVDTEAFF
clone_size: .
d_call: .
j_call: TRBJ1-1
v_call: TRBV18

cdr3_nt: TGTGCCAGCAAGGTGTGGCAGGCCGCAGCTTTCTTT
cdr3_aa: CASKVWQAAAFF
clone_size: .
d_call: .
j_call: TRBJ1-1
v_call: TRBV28